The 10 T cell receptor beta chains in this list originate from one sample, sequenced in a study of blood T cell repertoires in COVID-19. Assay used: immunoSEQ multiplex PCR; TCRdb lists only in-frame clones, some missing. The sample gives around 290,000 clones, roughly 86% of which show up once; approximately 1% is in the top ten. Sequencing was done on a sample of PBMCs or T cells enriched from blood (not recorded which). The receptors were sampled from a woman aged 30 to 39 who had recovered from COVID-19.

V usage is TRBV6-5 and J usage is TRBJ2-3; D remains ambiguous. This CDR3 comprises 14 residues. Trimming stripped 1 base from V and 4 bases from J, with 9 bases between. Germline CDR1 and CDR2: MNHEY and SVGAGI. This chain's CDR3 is CASSYYGAADTQYF. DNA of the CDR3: TGTGCCAGCAGTTACTACGGAGCTGCAGATACGCAGTATTTT.

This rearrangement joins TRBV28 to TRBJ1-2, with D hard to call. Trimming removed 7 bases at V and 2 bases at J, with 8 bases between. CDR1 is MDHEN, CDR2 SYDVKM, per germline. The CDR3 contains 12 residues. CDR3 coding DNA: TGTGCCAGCAAGTCGGGAAACTATGGCTACACCTTC. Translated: CASKSGNYGYTF.

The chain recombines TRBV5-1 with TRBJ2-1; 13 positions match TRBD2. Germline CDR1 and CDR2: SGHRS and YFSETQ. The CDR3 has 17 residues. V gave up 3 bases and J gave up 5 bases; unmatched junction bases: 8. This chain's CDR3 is CASSSTSGGAYDNEQFF. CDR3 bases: TGCGCCAGCAGCTCAACTAGCGGGGGGGCCTATGACAATGAGCAGTTCTTC.

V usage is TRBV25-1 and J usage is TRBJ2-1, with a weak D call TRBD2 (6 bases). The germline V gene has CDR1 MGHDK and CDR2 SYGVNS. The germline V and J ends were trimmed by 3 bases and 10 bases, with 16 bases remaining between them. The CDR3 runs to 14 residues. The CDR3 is CASSDGGGGREQFF. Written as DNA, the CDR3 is TGTGCCAGCAGTGATGGAGGCGGAGGGCGAGAGCAGTTCTTC.

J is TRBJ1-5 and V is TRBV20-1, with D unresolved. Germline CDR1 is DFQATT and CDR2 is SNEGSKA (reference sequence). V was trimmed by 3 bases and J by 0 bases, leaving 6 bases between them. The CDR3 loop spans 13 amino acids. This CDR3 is CSASGHSNQPQHF. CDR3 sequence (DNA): TGCAGTGCTAGTGGGCATAGCAATCAGCCCCAGCATTTT.

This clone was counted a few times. CDR3 coding DNA: TGCGCCAGCAGCTTCGAAGGGGAAGGCTACACCTTC. Translating it yields CASSFEGEGYTF. The chain uses TRBV5-1 and TRBJ1-2, with D perhaps matching TRBD1 (5 bases). Deletions cut 2 bases from V and 8 bases from J, with 10 bases between. Germline V gives CDR1 SGHRS, CDR2 YFSETQ. There are 12 residues in the CDR3.

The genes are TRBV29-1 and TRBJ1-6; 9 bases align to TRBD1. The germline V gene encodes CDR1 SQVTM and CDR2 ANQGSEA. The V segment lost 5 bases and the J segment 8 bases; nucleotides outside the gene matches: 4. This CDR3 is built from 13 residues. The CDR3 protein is CSVQTGGDSPLHF. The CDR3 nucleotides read TGCAGCGTTCAGACAGGGGGTGATTCACCCCTCCACTTT.

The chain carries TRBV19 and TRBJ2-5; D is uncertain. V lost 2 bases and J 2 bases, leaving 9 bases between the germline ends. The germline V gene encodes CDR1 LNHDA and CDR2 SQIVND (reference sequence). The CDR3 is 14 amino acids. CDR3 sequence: CASSIMARQETQYF. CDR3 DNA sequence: TGTGCCAGTAGTATAATGGCTAGACAAGAGACCCAGTACTTC.

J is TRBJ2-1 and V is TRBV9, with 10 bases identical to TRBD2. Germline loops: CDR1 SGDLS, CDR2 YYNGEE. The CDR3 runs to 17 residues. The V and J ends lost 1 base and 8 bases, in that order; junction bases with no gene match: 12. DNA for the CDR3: TGTGCCAGCAGCGTAACTAGCGGGGTGGCGGCTCGGGATGAGCAGTTCTTC. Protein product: CASSVTSGVAARDEQFF.

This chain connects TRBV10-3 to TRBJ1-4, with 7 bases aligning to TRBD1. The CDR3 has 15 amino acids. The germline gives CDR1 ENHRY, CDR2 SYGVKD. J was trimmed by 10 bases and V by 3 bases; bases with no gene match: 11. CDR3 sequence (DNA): TGTGCCATCAGTGACAGGGACAGCCTAGGTGGAAAACTGTTTTTT. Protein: CAISDRDSLGGKLFF.